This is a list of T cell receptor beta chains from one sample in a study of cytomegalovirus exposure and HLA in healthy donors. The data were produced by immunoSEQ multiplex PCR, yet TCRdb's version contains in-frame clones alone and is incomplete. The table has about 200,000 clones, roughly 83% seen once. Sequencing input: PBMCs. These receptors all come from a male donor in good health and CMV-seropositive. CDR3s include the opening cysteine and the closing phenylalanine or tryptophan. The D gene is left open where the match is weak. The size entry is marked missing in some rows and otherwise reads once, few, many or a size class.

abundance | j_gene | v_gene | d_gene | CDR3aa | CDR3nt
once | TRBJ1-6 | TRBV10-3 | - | CAISGQGRTNSPLHF | TGTGCCATCAGTGGGCAGGGTAGAACCAATTCACCCCTCCACTTT
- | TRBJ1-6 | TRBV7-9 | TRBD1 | CASSRSRDRVDSPLHF | TGTGCCAGCAGCCGAAGCCGGGACAGGGTTGATTCACCCCTCCACTTT
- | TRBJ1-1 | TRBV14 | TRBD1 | CASSQVRTGDVGAFF | TGTGCCAGCAGCCAAGTGAGGACAGGGGACGTAGGAGCTTTCTTT
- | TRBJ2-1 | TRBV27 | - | CASSLVGGTSYNEQFF | TGTGCCAGCAGTTTAGTCGGCGGGACCTCCTACAATGAGCAGTTCTTC
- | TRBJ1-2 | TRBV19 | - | CASRRDTIYGYTF | TGTGCCAGTAGAAGGGACACAATCTATGGCTACACCTTC
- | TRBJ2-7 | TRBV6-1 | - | CASSDTRIAQYF | TGTGCCAGCAGCGACACTAGGATCGCGCAGTACTTC
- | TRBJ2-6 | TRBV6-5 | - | CASSFRSGANVLTF | TGTGCCAGCAGTTTCCGCTCTGGGGCCAACGTCCTGACTTTC
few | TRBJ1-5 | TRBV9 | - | CASSVELMGGGPQHF | TGTGCCAGCAGCGTAGAGTTGATGGGGGGAGGGCCCCAGCATTTT
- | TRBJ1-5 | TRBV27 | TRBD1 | CASSLGQGIVEPQHF | TGTGCCAGCAGCCTCGGACAGGGAATTGTGGAGCCCCAGCATTTT
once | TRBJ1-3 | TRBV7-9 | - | CASEGYSGNTIYF | TGTGCCAGCGAGGGCTACTCTGGAAACACCATATATTTT
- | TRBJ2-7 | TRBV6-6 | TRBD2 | CASSLPSGTSSYEQYF | TGTGCCAGCAGTTTGCCCTCCGGGACTAGCAGCTACGAGCAGTACTTC
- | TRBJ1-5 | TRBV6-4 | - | CASSPTVGNQPQHF | TGTGCCAGCAGCCCGACAGTGGGCAATCAGCCCCAGCATTTT
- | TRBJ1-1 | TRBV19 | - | CASRGQLNTEAFF | TGTGCCAGTAGAGGACAGTTGAACACTGAAGCTTTCTTT
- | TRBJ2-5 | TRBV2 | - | CASKRENGNLRETQYF | TGTGCCAGCAAAAGGGAGAACGGGAACCTTAGGGAGACCCAGTACTTC
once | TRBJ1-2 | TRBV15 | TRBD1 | CATSKGQGLWEGYTF | TGTGCCACCAGCAAAGGACAGGGGCTCTGGGAAGGCTACACCTTC
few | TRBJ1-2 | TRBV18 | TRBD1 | CASSPFRQGVNYGYTF | TGTGCCAGCTCACCATTCCGACAGGGGGTTAACTATGGCTACACCTTC
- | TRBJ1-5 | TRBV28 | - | CASSAQYSNQPQHF | TGTGCCAGCAGTGCACAGTATAGCAATCAGCCCCAGCATTTT
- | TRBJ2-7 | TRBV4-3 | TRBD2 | CASSQGLAVSYEQYF | TGCGCCAGCAGCCAGGGACTAGCGGTCTCCTACGAGCAGTACTTC
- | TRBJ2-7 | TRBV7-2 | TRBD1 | CASRGTGGIFYEQYF | TGTGCCAGCAGAGGGACAGGGGGCATTTTCTACGAGCAGTACTTC
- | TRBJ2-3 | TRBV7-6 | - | CASSYVGTSSTDTQYF | TGTGCCAGCAGCTACGTCGGGACATCGAGCACAGATACGCAGTATTTT
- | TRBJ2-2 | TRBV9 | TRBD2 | CASSVSGGAGELFF | TGTGCCAGCAGCGTATCGGGGGGGGCCGGGGAGCTGTTTTTT
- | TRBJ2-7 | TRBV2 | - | CASSDFYEQYF | TGTGCCAGCAGTGACTTCTACGAGCAGTACTTC
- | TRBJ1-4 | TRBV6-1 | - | CASNRVGNEKLFF | TGTGCCAGCAACCGGGTGGGTAATGAAAAACTGTTTTTT
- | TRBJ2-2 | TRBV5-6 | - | CASSLRRTDNTGELFF | TGTGCCAGCAGCTTGCGTCGGACAGATAACACCGGGGAGCTGTTTTTT
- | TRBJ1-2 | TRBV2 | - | CASSEMGRGGYTF | TGTGCCAGCAGTGAGATGGGGAGGGGTGGCTACACCTTC
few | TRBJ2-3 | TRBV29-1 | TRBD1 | CSVDSRQGDSTDTQYF | TGCAGCGTTGATAGTCGGCAGGGGGATAGCACAGATACGCAGTATTTT
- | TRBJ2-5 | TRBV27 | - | CASRSPHSYQETQYF | TGTGCCAGCAGATCCCCACACAGCTATCAAGAGACCCAGTACTTC
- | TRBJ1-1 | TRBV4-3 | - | CASSQDLQGTEAFF | TGCGCCAGCAGCCAAGATCTACAGGGAACTGAAGCTTTCTTT
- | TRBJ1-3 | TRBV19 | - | CASSIGENVGNTIYF | TGTGCCAGTAGTATTGGGGAGAATGTGGGAAACACCATATATTTT
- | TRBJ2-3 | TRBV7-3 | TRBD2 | CASSPSGSTDTQYF | TGTGCCAGCAGCCCTAGCGGGAGCACAGATACGCAGTATTTT
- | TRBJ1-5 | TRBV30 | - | CAWSVGGASNQPQHF | TGTGCCTGGAGTGTAGGAGGGGCGAGCAATCAGCCCCAGCATTTT
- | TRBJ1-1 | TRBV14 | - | CASSPNRVGGNTEAFF | TGTGCCAGCAGCCCAAACAGGGTAGGGGGGAACACTGAAGCTTTCTTT
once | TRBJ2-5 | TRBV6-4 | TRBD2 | CASSERTSGRAGETQYF | TGTGCCAGCAGTGAAAGGACTAGCGGGAGGGCCGGGGAGACCCAGTACTTC
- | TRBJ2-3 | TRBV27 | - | CASSPWETHTDTQYF | TGTGCCAGCAGTCCCTGGGAGACTCACACAGATACGCAGTATTTT
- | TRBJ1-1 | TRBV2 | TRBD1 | CASRITGGRPEAFF | TGTGCCAGCAGGATTACAGGGGGCAGGCCTGAAGCTTTCTTT
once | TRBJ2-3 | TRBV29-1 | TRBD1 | CSVVGQVTTDTQYF | TGCAGCGTTGTTGGACAGGTAACCACAGATACGCAGTATTTT
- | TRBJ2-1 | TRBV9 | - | CASSGDLYEQFF | TGTGCCAGCAGCGGAGATCTTTATGAGCAGTTCTTC
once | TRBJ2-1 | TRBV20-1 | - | CSARLSNEQFF | TGCAGTGCTAGGTTGTCAAATGAGCAGTTCTTC
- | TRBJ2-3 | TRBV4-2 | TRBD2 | CASYGGGGRDTQYF | TGTGCCAGTTACGGCGGGGGGGGCCGAGATACGCAGTATTTT
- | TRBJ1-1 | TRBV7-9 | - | CASSIQGWYTEAFF | TGTGCCAGCAGCATACAGGGATGGTACACTGAAGCTTTCTTT
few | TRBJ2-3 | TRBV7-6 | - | CASSLDDRPQAGTDTQYF | TGTGCCAGCAGCTTAGACGACCGACCACAGGCAGGCACAGATACGCAGTATTTT
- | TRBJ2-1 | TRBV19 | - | CASSVWGDTYEQFF | TGTGCCAGTAGTGTTTGGGGGGATACGTATGAGCAGTTCTTC
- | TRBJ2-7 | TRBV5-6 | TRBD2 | CASSSFPGLAGGSSYEQYF | TGTGCCAGCAGCTCATTTCCGGGACTAGCGGGGGGAAGCTCCTACGAGCAGTACTTC
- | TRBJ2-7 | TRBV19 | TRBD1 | CASQTGVGEQYF | TGTGCCAGCCAGACAGGGGTGGGCGAGCAGTACTTC
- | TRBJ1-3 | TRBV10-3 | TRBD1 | CASGTGPGNTIYF | TGTGCCAGCGGGACAGGTCCAGGAAACACCATATATTTT
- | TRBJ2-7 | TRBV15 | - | CATSRDRSTGETYEQYF | TGTGCCACCAGCAGAGATAGGAGTACCGGGGAAACCTACGAGCAGTACTTC
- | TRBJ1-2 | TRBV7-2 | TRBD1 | CASSSRTGGHGYTF | TGTGCCAGCAGCTCACGCACAGGGGGCCATGGCTACACCTTC
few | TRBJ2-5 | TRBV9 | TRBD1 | CASSPRGTGGETQYF | TGTGCCAGCAGCCCACGGGGGACAGGGGGGGAGACCCAGTACTTC
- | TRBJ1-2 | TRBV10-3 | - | CAINDRYGYTF | TGTGCCATCAATGACAGATATGGCTACACCTTC
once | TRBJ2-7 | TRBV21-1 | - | CASATGGRYEQYF | TGTGCCAGCGCGACGGGGGGGCGCTACGAGCAGTACTTC
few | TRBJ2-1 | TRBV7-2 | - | CASSLDGGAYNEQFF | TGTGCCAGCAGCTTAGACGGGGGAGCCTACAATGAGCAGTTCTTC
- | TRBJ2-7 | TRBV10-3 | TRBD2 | CAISDLAGVTYEQYF | TGTGCCATCAGTGACCTAGCGGGGGTAACCTACGAGCAGTACTTC
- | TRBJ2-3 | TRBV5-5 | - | CASTTTDTQYF | TGTGCCAGCACCACTACAGATACGCAGTATTTT
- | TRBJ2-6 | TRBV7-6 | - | CASSERIQRQDRFSGANVLTF | TGTGCCAGCAGCGAACGCATACAGAGACAGGACAGATTCTCCGGGGCCAACGTCCTGACTTTC
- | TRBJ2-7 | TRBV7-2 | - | CASSRGTGVYEQYF | TGTGCCAGCAGCCGTGGGACGGGGGTCTACGAGCAGTACTTC
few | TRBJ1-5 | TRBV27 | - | CASSQAPPGASNQPQHF | TGTGCCAGCAGTCAGGCCCCCCCAGGGGCGAGCAATCAGCCCCAGCATTTT
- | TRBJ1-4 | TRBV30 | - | CAWSVLEKLFF | TGTGCCTGGAGTGTACTTGAAAAACTGTTTTTT
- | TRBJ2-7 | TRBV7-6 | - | CASSQGGEQYF | TGTGCCAGCAGCCAAGGCGGCGAGCAGTACTTC
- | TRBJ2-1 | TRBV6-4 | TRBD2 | CASSDLAGGHSDEQFF | TGTGCCAGCAGTGACTTAGCGGGGGGGCATTCCGATGAGCAGTTCTTC